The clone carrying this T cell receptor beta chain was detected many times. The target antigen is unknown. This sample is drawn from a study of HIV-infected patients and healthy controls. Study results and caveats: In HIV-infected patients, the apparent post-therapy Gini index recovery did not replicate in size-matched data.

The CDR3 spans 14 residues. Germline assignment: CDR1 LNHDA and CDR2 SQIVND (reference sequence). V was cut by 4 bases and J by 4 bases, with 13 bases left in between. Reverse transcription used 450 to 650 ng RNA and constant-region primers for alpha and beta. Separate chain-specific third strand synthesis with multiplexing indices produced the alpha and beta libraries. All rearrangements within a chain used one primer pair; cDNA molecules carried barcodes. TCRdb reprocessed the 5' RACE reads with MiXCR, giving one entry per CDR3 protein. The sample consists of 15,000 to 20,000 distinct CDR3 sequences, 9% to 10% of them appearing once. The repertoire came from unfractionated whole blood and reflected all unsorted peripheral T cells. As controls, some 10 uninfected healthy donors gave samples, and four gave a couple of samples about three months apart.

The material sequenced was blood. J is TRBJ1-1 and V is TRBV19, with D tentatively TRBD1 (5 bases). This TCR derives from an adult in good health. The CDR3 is CASSTGEGITEAFF. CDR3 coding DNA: TGTGCCAGTAGTACGGGGGAGGGCATCACTGAAGCTTTCTTT.